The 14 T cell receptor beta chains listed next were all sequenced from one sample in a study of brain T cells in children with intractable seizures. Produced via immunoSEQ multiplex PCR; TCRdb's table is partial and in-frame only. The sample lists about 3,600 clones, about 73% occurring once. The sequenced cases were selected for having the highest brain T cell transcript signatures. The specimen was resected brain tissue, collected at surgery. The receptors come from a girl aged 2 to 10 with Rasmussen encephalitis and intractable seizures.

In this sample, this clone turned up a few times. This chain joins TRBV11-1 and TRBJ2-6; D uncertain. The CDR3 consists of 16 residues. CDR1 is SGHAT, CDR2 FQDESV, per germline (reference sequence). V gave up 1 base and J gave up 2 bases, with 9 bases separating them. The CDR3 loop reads CASSLGPGAGANVLTF. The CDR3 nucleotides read TGTGCCAGCAGCTTAGGGCCCGGCGCTGGGGCCAACGTCCTGACTTTC.

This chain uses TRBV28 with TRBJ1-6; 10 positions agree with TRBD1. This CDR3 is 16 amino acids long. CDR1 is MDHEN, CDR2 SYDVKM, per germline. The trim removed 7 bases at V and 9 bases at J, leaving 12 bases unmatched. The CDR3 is CASTLTGTGEISPLHF. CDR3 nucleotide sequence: TGTGCCAGCACACTAACCGGGACAGGGGAAATTTCACCCCTCCACTTT.

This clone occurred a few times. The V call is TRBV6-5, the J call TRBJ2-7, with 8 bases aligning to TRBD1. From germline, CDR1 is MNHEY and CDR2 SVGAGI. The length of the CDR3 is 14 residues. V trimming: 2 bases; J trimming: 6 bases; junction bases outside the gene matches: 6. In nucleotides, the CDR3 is TGTGCCAGCAGTTACACAGGGGGAAACTCCGAGCAGTACTTC. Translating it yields CASSYTGGNSEQYF.

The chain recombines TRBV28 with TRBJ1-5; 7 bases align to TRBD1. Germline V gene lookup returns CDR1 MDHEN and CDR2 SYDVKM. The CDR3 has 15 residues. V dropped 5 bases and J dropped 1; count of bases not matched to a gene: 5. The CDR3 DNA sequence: TGTGCCAGCAGTCAGGGGGGCTTGAGCAATCAGCCCCAGCATTTT. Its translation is CASSQGGLSNQPQHF.

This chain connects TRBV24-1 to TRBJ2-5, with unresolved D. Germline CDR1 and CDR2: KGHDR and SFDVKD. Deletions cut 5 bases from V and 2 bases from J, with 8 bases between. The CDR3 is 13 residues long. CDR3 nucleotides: TGTGCCACCAGTGGCACCGAACAAGAGACCCAGTACTTC. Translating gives CATSGTEQETQYF.

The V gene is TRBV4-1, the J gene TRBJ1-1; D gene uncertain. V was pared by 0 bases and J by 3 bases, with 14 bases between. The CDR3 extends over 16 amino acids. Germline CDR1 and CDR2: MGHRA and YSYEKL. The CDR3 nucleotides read TGCGCCAGCAGCCAAGATCCTAGCGCCATGGACACTGAAGCTTTCTTT. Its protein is CASSQDPSAMDTEAFF.

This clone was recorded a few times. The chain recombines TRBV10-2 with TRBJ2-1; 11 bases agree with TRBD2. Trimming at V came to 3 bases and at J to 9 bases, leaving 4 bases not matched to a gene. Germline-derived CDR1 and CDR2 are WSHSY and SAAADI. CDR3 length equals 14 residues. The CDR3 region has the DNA TGCGCCAGCAGTGATAGCGGGAGGGCCGTTGAGCAGTTCTTC. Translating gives CASSDSGRAVEQFF.

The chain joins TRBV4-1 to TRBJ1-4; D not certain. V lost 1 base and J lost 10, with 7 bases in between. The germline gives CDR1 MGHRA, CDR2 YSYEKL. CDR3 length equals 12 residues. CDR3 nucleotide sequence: TGCGCCAGCAGCCAAGTGGACGGAAAACTGTTTTTT. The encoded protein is CASSQVDGKLFF.

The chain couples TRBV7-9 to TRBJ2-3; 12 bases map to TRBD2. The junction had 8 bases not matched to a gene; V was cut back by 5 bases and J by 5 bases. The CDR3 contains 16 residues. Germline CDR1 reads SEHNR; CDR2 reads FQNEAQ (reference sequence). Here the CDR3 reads CASSVLLAGGEDTQYF. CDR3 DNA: TGTGCCAGCAGCGTACTACTAGCGGGGGGCGAAGATACGCAGTATTTT.

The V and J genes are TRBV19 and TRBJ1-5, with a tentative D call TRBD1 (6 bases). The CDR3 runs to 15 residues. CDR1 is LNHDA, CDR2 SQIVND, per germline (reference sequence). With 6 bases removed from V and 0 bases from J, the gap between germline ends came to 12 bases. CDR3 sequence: CASSPTGISNQPQHF. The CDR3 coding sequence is TGTGCCAGTAGCCCAACAGGGATTAGCAATCAGCCCCAGCATTTT.

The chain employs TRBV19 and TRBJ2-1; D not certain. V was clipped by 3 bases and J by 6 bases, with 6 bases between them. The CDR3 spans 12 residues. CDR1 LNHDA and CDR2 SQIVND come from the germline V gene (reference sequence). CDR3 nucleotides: TGTGCCAGTAGTATTTCGGTCAATGAGCAGTTCTTC. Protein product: CASSISVNEQFF.

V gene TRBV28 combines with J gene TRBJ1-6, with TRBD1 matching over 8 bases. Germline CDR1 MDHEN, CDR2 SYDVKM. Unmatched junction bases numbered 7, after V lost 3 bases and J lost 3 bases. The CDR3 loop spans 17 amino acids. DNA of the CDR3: TGTGCCAGCAGTTTGTTATTGGGACAGGACTATAATTCACCCCTCCACTTT. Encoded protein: CASSLLLGQDYNSPLHF.

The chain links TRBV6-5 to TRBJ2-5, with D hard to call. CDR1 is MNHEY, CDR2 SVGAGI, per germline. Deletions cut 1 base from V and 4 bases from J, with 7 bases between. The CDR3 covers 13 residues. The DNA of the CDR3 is TGTGCCAGCAGTTACTTGAAGGGAGAGACCCAGTACTTC. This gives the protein CASSYLKGETQYF.

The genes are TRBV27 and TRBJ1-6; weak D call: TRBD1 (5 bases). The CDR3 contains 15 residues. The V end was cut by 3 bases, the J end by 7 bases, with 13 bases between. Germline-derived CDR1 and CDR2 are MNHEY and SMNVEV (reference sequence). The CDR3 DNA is TGTGCCAGCAGTTTTACCGGGACCTGGAATTCACCCCTCCACTTT. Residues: CASSFTGTWNSPLHF.